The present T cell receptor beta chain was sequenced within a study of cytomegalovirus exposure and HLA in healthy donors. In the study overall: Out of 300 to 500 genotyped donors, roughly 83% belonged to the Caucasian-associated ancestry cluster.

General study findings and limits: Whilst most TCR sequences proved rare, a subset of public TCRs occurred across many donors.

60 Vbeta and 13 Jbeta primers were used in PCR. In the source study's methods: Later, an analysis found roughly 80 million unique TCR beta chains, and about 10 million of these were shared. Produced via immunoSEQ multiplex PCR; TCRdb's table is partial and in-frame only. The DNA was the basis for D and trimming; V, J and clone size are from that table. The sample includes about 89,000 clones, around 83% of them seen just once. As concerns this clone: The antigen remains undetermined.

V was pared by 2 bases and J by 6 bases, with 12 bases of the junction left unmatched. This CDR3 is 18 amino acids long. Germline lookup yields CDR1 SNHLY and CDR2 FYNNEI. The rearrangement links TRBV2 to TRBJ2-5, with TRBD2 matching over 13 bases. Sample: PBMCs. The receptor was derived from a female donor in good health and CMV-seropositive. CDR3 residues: CASSEWELAGGLIKTQYF. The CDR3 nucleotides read TGTGCCAGCAGTGAATGGGAACTAGCGGGGGGGCTTATAAAGACCCAGTACTTC.